This T cell receptor (beta chain) was profiled in a study of blood T cells in healthy people across ages. Germline-derived CDR1 and CDR2 are MNHEY and SVGEGT. V was pared by 3 bases and J by 15 bases, with 27 bases between. The CDR3 runs 16 residues. It was with a sample-barcoded 5' primer and a J-beta primer mix that a second PCR of about 6 to 12 cycles was run. TCRdb re-analysed the 5' RACE reads in MiXCR, keeping a single row per CDR3 protein. The sample yields 1,800,000 or so distinct CDR3 sequences, about two fifths seen once. The chain employs TRBV6-2 or TRBV6-3 and TRBJ2-4; D is unresolved. The receptor's source is a human donor in good health. Sequenced sample: blood. The CDR3 DNA is TGTGCCAGCAGTTATAGTCCTCAGTCTAATCCCTACGAGCGGTACTTC. Amino acids: CASSYSPQSNPYERYF.